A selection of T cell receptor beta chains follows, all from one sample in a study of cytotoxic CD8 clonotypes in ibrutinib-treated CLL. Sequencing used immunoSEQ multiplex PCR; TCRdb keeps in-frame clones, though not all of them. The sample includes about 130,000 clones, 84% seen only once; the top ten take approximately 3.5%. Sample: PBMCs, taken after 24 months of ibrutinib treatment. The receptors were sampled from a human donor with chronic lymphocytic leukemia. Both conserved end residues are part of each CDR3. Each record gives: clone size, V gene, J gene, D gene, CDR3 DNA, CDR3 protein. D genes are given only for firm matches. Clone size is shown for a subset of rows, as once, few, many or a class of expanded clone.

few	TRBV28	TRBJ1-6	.	TGTGCCAGCAGTTTACAGGGGATTGGGAATTCACCCCTCCACTTT	CASSLQGIGNSPLHF
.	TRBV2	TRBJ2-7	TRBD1	TGTGCCAGCAGTAGAGAACAGGGGGCCTACGAGCAGTACTTC	CASSREQGAYEQYF
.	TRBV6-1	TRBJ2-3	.	TGTGCCAGCAAGGTACAGGAGAGCACAGGTACGCAGTATTTT	CASKVQESTGTQYF
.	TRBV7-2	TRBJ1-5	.	TGTGCCAGCAGCTTAGGGTGGAGCCTTAGCAATCAGCCCCAGCATTTT	CASSLGWSLSNQPQHF
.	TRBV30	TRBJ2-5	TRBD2	TGTGCCTGGAGTAGCGGGGGTTCCCAAGAGACCCAGTACTTC	CAWSSGGSQETQYF
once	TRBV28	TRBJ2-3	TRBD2	TGTGCCAGCAGTTCTCTAGCGGGGCTCGGTACAGATACGCAGTATTTT	CASSSLAGLGTDTQYF
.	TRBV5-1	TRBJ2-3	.	TGCGCCAGCAGCTTGGGGATAGGGTCAGATACGCAGTATTTT	CASSLGIGSDTQYF
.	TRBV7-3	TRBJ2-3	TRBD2	TGTGCCAGCAGCTTAGATATCGGCGGGGGGAGCACAGATACGCAGTATTTT	CASSLDIGGGSTDTQYF
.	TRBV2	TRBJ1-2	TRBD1	TGTGCCAGCAGGGGGGACAGCTCTAACTATGGCTACACCTTC	CASRGDSSNYGYTF
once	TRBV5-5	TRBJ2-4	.	TGTGCCAGCGGGCGGGTGGGTAAAAACATTCAGTACTTC	CASGRVGKNIQYF
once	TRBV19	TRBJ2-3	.	TGTGCCAGTAGTATAGCAGGGACTTTCACAGATACGCAGTATTTT	CASSIAGTFTDTQYF
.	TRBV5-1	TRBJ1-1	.	TGCGCCAGCAGCAGAGGGGAGTGGAACACTGAAGCTTTCTTT	CASSRGEWNTEAFF
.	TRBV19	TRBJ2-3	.	TGTGCCAGTAGTACCCACACAGATACGCAGTATTTT	CASSTHTDTQYF
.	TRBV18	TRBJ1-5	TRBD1	TGTGCCAGCTCACCGGACAGGAGTCCGTATCAGCCCCAGCATTTT	CASSPDRSPYQPQHF
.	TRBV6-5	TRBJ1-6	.	TGTGCCAGCAGTTACAGGGGTTCACCCCTCCACTTT	CASSYRGSPLHF
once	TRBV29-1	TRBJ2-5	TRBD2	TGCAGCGTCCATGTCACTAGCGGGGGGTCACAAGAGACCCAGTACTTC	CSVHVTSGGSQETQYF
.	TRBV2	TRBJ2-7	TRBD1	TGTGCCACCACCCTTGGGACAGGGAGGTACGAGCAGTACTTC	CATTLGTGRYEQYF
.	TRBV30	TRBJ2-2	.	TGTGCCTGGAGTTTGGTAGACCTCGGAACCGGGGAGCTGTTTTTT	CAWSLVDLGTGELFF
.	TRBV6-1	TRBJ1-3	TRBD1	TGTGCCAGCAGTACAGGGGTTGGTTCTGGAAACACCATATATTTT	CASSTGVGSGNTIYF
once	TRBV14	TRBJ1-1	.	TGTGCCAGCAGGGCCATCAGGACAGCTACTGAAGCTTTCTTT	CASRAIRTATEAFF
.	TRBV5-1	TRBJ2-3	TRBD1	TGCGCCAGCAGGTCCTCACAGGGGACAGATACGCAGTATTTT	CASRSSQGTDTQYF
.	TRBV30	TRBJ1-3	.	TGTGCCTGGAGTGCCTCGATTGAGCCTGGAAACACCATATATTTT	CAWSASIEPGNTIYF
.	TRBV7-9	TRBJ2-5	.	TGTGCCAGCAGCCCGATGGCCGCGGGAGAGACCCAGTACTTC	CASSPMAAGETQYF
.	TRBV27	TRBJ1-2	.	TGTGCCAGCAGTTTTTCCTACGGGGACTCCAAATACACCTTC	CASSFSYGDSKYTF
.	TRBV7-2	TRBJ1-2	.	TGTGCCAGCAGCCCTCGTGAGGCGGGCCTGAACACCTTC	CASSPREAGLNTF
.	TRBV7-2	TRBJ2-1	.	TGTGCCAGCGGTCGTAGCGGCGAATACAATGAGCAGTTCTTC	CASGRSGEYNEQFF
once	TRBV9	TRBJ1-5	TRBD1	TGTGCCAGCAGCCTAATGCGCCCACGGTCGGGACAGGGTAGCAATCAGCCCCAGCATTTT	CASSLMRPRSGQGSNQPQHF
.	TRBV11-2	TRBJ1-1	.	TGTGCCAGCAGCTTATTCGTAGCAGGGCTCACTGAAGCTTTCTTT	CASSLFVAGLTEAFF
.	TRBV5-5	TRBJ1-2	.	TGTGCCAGCAGCTTGGGACACAACCTACGGGACTATGGCTACACCTTC	CASSLGHNLRDYGYTF
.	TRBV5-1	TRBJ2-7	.	TGCGCCAGCAGCCAACAAGGTGGGGCGTCCTACGAGCAGTACTTC	CASSQQGGASYEQYF
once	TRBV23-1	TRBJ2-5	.	TGCGCCAGCAGTCAATATAACAGCAAAGAGACCCAGTACTTC	CASSQYNSKETQYF
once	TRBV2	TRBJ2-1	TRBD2	TGTGCCAGCCTACTAGCGGGGGACAATGAGCAGTTCTTC	CASLLAGDNEQFF
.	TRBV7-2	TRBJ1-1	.	TGTGCCAGCAGCTTAGTCCCACAGGGTTACACTGAAGCTTTCTTT	CASSLVPQGYTEAFF
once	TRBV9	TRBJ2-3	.	TGTGCCAGCAGCGCGTCCCCAACCTTAGATACGCAGTATTTT	CASSASPTLDTQYF
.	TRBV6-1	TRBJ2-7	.	TGTGCCAGCAGGGGAACCTACGGGGCTTACGAGCAGTACTTC	CASRGTYGAYEQYF
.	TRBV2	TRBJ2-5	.	TGTGCCAGCAGTGATCTTGGCACGCACCTCGCGGGGACCCAGTACTTC	CASSDLGTHLAGTQYF
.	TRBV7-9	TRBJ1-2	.	TGTGCCAGTGCGCCGGTAGGCTATGGCTACACCTTC	CASAPVGYGYTF
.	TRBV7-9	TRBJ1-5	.	TGTGCCAGCAGCTTTCAGTATCAGCCCCAGCATTTT	CASSFQYQPQHF
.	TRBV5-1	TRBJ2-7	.	TGCGCCAGCAGCTCCTCCGGGACGGTGGACGAGCAGTACTTC	CASSSSGTVDEQYF
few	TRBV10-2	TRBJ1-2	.	TGCGCCAGCAGTGAGGCTTCAGGGGCCTATGGCTACACCTTC	CASSEASGAYGYTF
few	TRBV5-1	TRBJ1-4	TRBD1	TGCGCCAGCAGCTTGACGGGACAGCGAAATGAAAAACTGTTTTTT	CASSLTGQRNEKLFF
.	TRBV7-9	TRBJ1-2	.	TGTGCCAGCAGCCCACCGTTGGCCTGGGATGGCTACACCTTC	CASSPPLAWDGYTF
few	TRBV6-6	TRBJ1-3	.	TGTGCCAGCAGACAGACGCGTGGGGGAAACACCATATATTTT	CASRQTRGGNTIYF
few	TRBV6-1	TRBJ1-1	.	TGTGCCAGCAGTGAAGATGGGCAGGGTCGCACTGAAGCTTTCTTT	CASSEDGQGRTEAFF
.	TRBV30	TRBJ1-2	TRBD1	TGTGCCTGGAGTAGGGACAGGGGATCCTATGGCTACACCTTC	CAWSRDRGSYGYTF
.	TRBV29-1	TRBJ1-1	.	TGCAGCGTTGAAGGGACCGAGCGGCCGGCTTTCTTT	CSVEGTERPAFF
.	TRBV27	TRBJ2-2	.	TGTGCCAGCAGTTTATGGGCCAGGCCAGACGGATACACCGGGGAGCTGTTTTTT	CASSLWARPDGYTGELFF
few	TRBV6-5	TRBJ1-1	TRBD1	TGTGCCAGCAGGCTCAGGACAGGGCGCACTGAAGCTTTCTTT	CASRLRTGRTEAFF